The clone carrying this T cell receptor (beta chain) showed up just once. What it binds is unknown. 60 Vbeta and 13 Jbeta primers were used in PCR. TCRdb's copy holds only in-frame clones and misses some; the assay was immunoSEQ multiplex PCR. The sample has around 55,000 clones; roughly 74% are singletons. There are 12 residues in the CDR3. In germline, CDR1 is LNHDA, CDR2 SQIVND (reference sequence). Unmatched junction bases numbered 2, after V lost 4 bases and J lost 5 bases. The data stem from a study of cytomegalovirus exposure and HLA in healthy donors. Study-level information: For the approximately 400 genotyped donors, 81% fell within the Caucasian-associated ancestry cluster.

Study-level results: Among TCR sequences, most were rare, though some public TCRs appeared in many donors. Within a later analysis, the majority of CMV-associated TCR beta chains appeared HLA-restricted. Roughly uniform sequencing depth across donors was assumed, possibly incorrectly.

The V and J genes are TRBV19 and TRBJ2-7; 7 nucleotides agree with TRBD1. The sample was PBMCs. This TCR derives from a female donor in good health and CMV-seronegative. CDR3 DNA sequence: TGTGCCAGTAGTAGAGACAGGGACGAGCAGTACTTC. It translates to CASSRDRDEQYF.